These 14 T cell receptor beta chains share one sample of origin, sequenced in a study of beta chain features in type 1 diabetes. Since all of the isolated RNA was reverse transcribed, expressed TCRB transcripts were what got sequenced. Measured with immunoSEQ multiplex PCR; TCRdb has only the in-frame clones, and not every one. The sample holds roughly 290,000 clones, 7% to 9% seen once. The sequencing input was central memory CD4+ T cells from blood. The origin of the receptors is a woman aged 18-29 years in good health.

This clone was counted many times. The genes are TRBV11-2 and TRBJ1-1, with TRBD1 matching 10 bases. J was trimmed by 3 bases and V by 5 bases; bases with no gene match: 6. CDR1 is SGHAT, CDR2 FQNNGV, per germline. The CDR3 has 15 residues. This CDR3 reads CASSTRTGGDTEAFF. The DNA of the CDR3 is TGTGCCAGCAGCACGCGGACAGGGGGGGACACTGAAGCTTTCTTT. The variable domain in full, completed from reference TRBV11-2 and TRBJ1-1, reads EAGVAQSPRYKIIEKRQSVAFWCNPISGHATLYWYQQILGQGPKLLIQFQNNGVVDDSQLPKDRFSAERLKGVDSTLKIQPAKLEDSAVYLCASSTRTGGDTEAFFGQGTRLTVV.

This clone has only a few counts. The V gene is TRBV4-2, the J gene TRBJ2-5; D call uncertain. CDR3 size: 11 residues. V dropped 4 bases and J dropped 5 bases, with 5 bases sitting between them. CDR1 LGHNA and CDR2 YNFKEQ come from the germline V gene. In nucleotides, the CDR3 is TGTGCCAGCAGCCTATCTGAGACCCAGTACTTC. The encoded protein is CASSLSETQYF.

The chain joins TRBV7-9 to TRBJ1-4; D remains ambiguous. The length of the CDR3 is 15 residues. CDR1 is SEHNR, CDR2 FQNEAQ, per germline (reference sequence). Trimming shortened V by 2 bases and J by 3 bases, and 10 bases separated the two germline ends. CDR3 sequence (DNA): TGTGCCAGCAGCTTATACGGGAGCTCTAATGAAAAACTGTTTTTT. It codes for CASSLYGSSNEKLFF.

This clone was detected a few times. This rearrangement joins TRBV11-3 to TRBJ2-1; 10 bases match TRBD2. CDR1 and CDR2 (germline): SGHNT, YENEEA. After removal of 10 bases from V and 7 bases from J, the junction contained 10 bases not matched to a gene. The CDR3 is 14 amino acids. The CDR3 is CAIGVAGGGNEQFF. For the CDR3, the DNA is TGTGCCATCGGAGTAGCGGGAGGTGGAAATGAGCAGTTCTTC.

DNA of the CDR3: TGTGCCATCAGTCGGGGGGACAGGGGCTACGAGCAGTACGTC. This sequence encodes CAISRGDRGYEQYV. The chain has TRBV10-3 and TRBJ2-7; the match to TRBD1 covers 10 bases. Looked up from germline, CDR1 is ENHRY and CDR2 is SYGVKD. CDR3 length: 14 amino acids. Trimming at V came to 5 bases and at J to 3 bases, leaving 4 bases not matched to a gene.

This clone came up many times. This chain joins TRBV19 and TRBJ2-4; TRBD1 aligns across 7 bases. V gave up 4 bases and J gave up 8 bases; unmatched junction bases: 8. The CDR3 sequence is 14 residues long. CDR1 is LNHDA and CDR2 is SQIVND in the germline V gene (reference sequence). The CDR3 DNA reads as TGTGCCAGTAGTAGGGACAGCGTAAATGACATTCAGTACTTC. This sequence encodes CASSRDSVNDIQYF.

This clone was counted a few times. The V call is TRBV9, the J call TRBJ2-3; TRBD2 aligns across 11 bases. J lost 3 bases, V lost 0 bases, and 3 bases had no gene match. The CDR3 covers 16 residues. Germline lookup yields CDR1 SGDLS and CDR2 YYNGEE. CDR3 sequence: CASSVDASGRTDTQYF. The CDR3 nucleotides read TGTGCCAGCAGCGTAGATGCTAGCGGGAGGACAGATACGCAGTATTTT.

This rearrangement joins TRBV12-5 to TRBJ1-1; 7 nucleotides agree with TRBD1. CDR3 length equals 15 residues. V gave up 2 bases and J gave up 5 bases; unmatched junction bases: 8. Germline values: CDR1 LGHNT, CDR2 FRNRAP. The CDR3, as DNA: TGTGCTAGTGGTTTGAACCCGGGACAGATAACTGAAGCTTTCTTT. Translated: CASGLNPGQITEAFF.

The table lists this clone with a few counts. The chain is built from TRBV5-1 and TRBJ2-3; TRBD1 might be the D (6 bases). Trimming removed 3 bases from V and 2 bases from J, with 10 bases in between. CDR1 is SGHRS and CDR2 is YFSETQ in the germline V gene. The CDR3 has 14 amino acids. The CDR3 bases are TGCGCCAGCAGCTCCAGGGGAAACACAGATACGCAGTATTTT. Its protein is CASSSRGNTDTQYF.

The rearrangement links TRBV9 to TRBJ2-4, with no clear D. The CDR3 extends over 13 amino acids. V was cut by 2 bases and J by 7 bases, with 10 bases left in between. Germline assignment: CDR1 SGDLS and CDR2 YYNGEE. Here the CDR3 reads CASSVGLVNIQYF. CDR3 nucleotides: TGTGCCAGCAGCGTTGGGTTAGTGAACATTCAGTACTTC.

This CDR3 is CAISDPGGSSYEQYV. CDR3 DNA sequence: TGTGCCATCAGTGACCCCGGGGGGAGCTCCTACGAGCAGTACGTC. The chain carries TRBV6-6 and TRBJ2-7; 7 nucleotides agree with TRBD2. The CDR3 contains 15 residues. The V gene's germline CDR1 is MNHNY and CDR2 SVGAGI (reference sequence).

This clone came up a few times. The V gene is TRBV19, the J gene TRBJ1-2; 7 bases match TRBD1. CDR3 length: 14 amino acids. The trim removed 4 bases at V and 4 bases at J, leaving 6 bases unmatched. Per the germline V gene, CDR1 is LNHDA and CDR2 is SQIVND (reference sequence). Here the CDR3 reads CASSKGAGGYGYTF. CDR3 coding DNA: TGTGCCAGTAGTAAGGGGGCCGGTGGCTATGGCTACACCTTC.

The CDR3 here is CASSQDPTGVEKLFF. DNA for the CDR3: TGTGCCAGCAGCCAAGACCCTACAGGGGTCGAAAAACTGTTTTTT. J is TRBJ1-4 and V is TRBV4-2, with 7 positions matching TRBD1. CDR1 is LGHNA and CDR2 is YNFKEQ in the germline V gene. V trimming: 0 bases; J trimming: 8 bases; junction bases outside the gene matches: 6. The CDR3 is 15 amino acids.

This clone was seen a few times. The genes are TRBV2 and TRBJ1-1; 7 positions agree with TRBD1. There are 17 residues in the CDR3. Per germline, CDR1 SNHLY and CDR2 FYNNEI. J was trimmed by 1 base and V by 6 bases; bases with no gene match: 14. In DNA, the CDR3 is TGTGCCAGCAGCCTCCTCCTACAGGGGCGCGGGAACACTGAAGCTTTCTTT. Its protein is CASSLLLQGRGNTEAFF.